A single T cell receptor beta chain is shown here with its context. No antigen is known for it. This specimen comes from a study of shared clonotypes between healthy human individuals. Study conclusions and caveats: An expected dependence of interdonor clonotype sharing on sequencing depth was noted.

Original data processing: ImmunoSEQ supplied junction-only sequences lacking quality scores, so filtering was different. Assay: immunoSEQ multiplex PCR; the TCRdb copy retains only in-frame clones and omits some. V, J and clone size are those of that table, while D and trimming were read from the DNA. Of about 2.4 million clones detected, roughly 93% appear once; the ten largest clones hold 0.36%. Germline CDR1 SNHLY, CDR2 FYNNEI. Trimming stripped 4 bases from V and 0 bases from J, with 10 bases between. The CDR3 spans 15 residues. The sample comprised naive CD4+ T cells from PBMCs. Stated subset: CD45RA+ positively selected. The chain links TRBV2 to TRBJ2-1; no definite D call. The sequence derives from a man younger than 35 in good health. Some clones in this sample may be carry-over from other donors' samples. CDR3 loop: CASSVESSSYNEQFF. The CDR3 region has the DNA TGTGCCAGCAGTGTAGAAAGCAGCTCCTACAATGAGCAGTTCTTC.